The clone carrying this T cell receptor beta chain was seen more than once but under ten times. This specimen comes from a study of T-cell memory formation after mild COVID-19. Study-wide background: Clusters of TCRs were largely donor specific.

Using constant-segment primers, 5'RACE produced TCR alpha and TCR beta cDNA libraries carrying sample barcodes and UMIs. TCRdb used MiXCR to reprocess the 5' RACE reads, holding one entry per CDR3 protein. This sample yields about 340,000 distinct CDR3 sequences, of which about 15% are seen a single time; 20% to 25% belongs to the top ten. CDR1 and CDR2 (germline): LNHDA, SQIVND (reference sequence). The CDR3 sequence is 15 residues long. V was trimmed by 6 bases and J by 1 base, leaving 13 bases between them. Material for sequencing was PBMCs or a T cell subset sorted from them (not recorded which). The V gene is TRBV19, the J gene TRBJ1-5; D might be TRBD1 (6 bases). This receptor was identified in a man younger than 35 who had mild COVID-19 (a few samples of this study predate the infection). Cell type and time point are not known. CDR3 amino acids: CASSRRGRSNQPQHF. For the CDR3, the DNA is TGTGCCAGTAGCCGGCGGGGGCGGAGCAATCAGCCCCAGCATTTT. Full variable domain (rest looked up from reference TRBV19 and TRBJ1-5): DGGITQSPKYLFRKEGQNVTLSCEQNLNHDAMYWYRQDPGQGLRLIYYSQIVNDFQKGDIAEGYSVSREKKESFPLTVTSAQKNPTAFYLCASSRRGRSNQPQHFGDGTRLSIL.